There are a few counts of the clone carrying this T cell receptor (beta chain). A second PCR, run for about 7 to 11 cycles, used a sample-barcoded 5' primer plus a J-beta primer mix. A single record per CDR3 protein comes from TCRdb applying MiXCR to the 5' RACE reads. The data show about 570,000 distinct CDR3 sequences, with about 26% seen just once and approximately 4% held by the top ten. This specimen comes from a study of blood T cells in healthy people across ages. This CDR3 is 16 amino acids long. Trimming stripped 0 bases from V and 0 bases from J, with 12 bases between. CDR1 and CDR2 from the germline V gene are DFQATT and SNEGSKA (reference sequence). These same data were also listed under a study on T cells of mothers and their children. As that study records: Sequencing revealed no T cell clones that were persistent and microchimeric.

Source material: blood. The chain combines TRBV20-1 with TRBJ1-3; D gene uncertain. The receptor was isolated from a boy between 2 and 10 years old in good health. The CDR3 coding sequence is TGCAGTGCTAGAGATTTGGACGGAATCTCTGGAAACACCATATATTTT. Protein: CSARDLDGISGNTIYF.